This entry describes one T cell receptor beta chain. This sample stems from a study of blood T cell repertoires in COVID-19. The overall study: Acute and convalescent COVID-19 specimens originated in the United States, Italy and Spain. PBMCs, B-cell-depleted T cells, or T cells provided the cDNA or gDNA that made up the material.

CDR3 length: 16 residues. Per the germline V gene, CDR1 is LGHDT and CDR2 is YNNKEL (reference sequence). V shed 3 bases, J shed 4 bases, and the junction held 5 bases outside the gene matches. In the study's own analysis: For nucleated cells, counts were estimated from reference gene primer amplification. This table comes from immunoSEQ multiplex PCR, and its TCRdb copy is limited to in-frame clones, with some not included. The V and J calls and clone size were taken over from that table, and D and trimming were inferred from the DNA. The table has a few hundred thousand clones, approximately 86% seen once.

The chain employs TRBV3-1 (or the pseudogene TRBV3-2) and TRBJ2-1, with 11 bases aligning to TRBD2. The sample consisted of peripheral blood. The source of this sequence is a man in his fifties or sixties with acute or convalescent COVID-19. In DNA, the CDR3 is TGTGCCAGCAGCCAGGGGCTAGCGGGGGGTTACAATGAGCAGTTCTTC. The encoded protein is CASSQGLAGGYNEQFF.